The next 25 T cell receptor beta chains were all read from a single sample in a study of T cells after yellow fever vaccination. TCRdb re-analysed the 5' RACE reads in MiXCR, keeping a single row per CDR3 protein. The table records 610,000 or so distinct CDR3 sequences, around an eighth of them present only once. The sequencing here drew on PBMCs, taken on the day of the yellow fever booster vaccination. Source of these receptors: a man aged 25-40 years who received the YFV17D yellow fever vaccine.

The chain has TRBV10-3 and TRBJ1-6; D unresolved. Between the trimmed V and J ends, which lost 2 bases and 8 bases, there was a span of 10 bases. Germline V gene sequence: CDR1 ENHRY, CDR2 SYGVKD. The CDR3 has 14 amino acids. The CDR3 DNA sequence: TGTGCCATCAGTGAGGCAGGTACCCATTCACCCCTCCACTTT. This translates into CAISEAGTHSPLHF.

This clonotype has a handful of counts. The chain uses TRBV29-1 and TRBJ2-1; D ambiguous. V was cut by 6 bases and J by 10 bases, with 19 bases left in between. Per the germline V gene, CDR1 is SQVTM and CDR2 is ANQGSEA. The length of the CDR3 is 13 residues. The CDR3 loop reads CSVMSGVPREQFF. CDR3 bases: TGCAGCGTAATGAGTGGGGTCCCGAGGGAGCAGTTCTTC.

The CDR3 nucleotides read TGCGCCAGCAGCTTGGGAGACGCGAACACCGGGGAGCTGTTTTTT. This codes for CASSLGDANTGELFF. V usage is TRBV5-1 and J usage is TRBJ2-2; D is undetermined. From germline, CDR1 is SGHRS and CDR2 YFSETQ. Deletions cut 0 bases from V and 0 bases from J, with 6 bases between. This CDR3 contains 15 residues.

V usage is TRBV27 and J usage is TRBJ2-3, with TRBD1 matching over 8 bases. Germline V gene lookup returns CDR1 MNHEY and CDR2 SMNVEV (reference sequence). The CDR3 contains 15 residues. J was trimmed by 4 bases and V by 5 bases; bases with no gene match: 8. The CDR3 here is CASSTRTGIADTQYF. Written as DNA, the CDR3 is TGTGCCAGCAGTACCCGGACAGGGATTGCAGATACGCAGTATTTT.

The CDR3 bases are TGTGCCAGCAGCCACGCTGCCTACGAGCAGTACTTC. This codes for CASSHAAYEQYF. The V and J genes are TRBV3-1 and TRBJ2-7; D gene uncertain. CDR1 and CDR2 from the germline V gene are LGHDT and YNNKEL (reference sequence). This CDR3 is 12 amino acids long. Trimming took off 3 bases at V and 2 bases at J, with 5 bases between the two ends.

In nucleotides, the CDR3 is TGCGCCAGCAGCCAAGAGGTAGGGAGACGCACAGATACGCAGTATTTT. This gives the protein CASSQEVGRRTDTQYF. The genes are TRBV4-3 and TRBJ2-3, with D perhaps matching TRBD2 (5 bases). The CDR3 is 16 residues long. Trimming cost V 0 bases and J 1 base, with 11 bases left between them. In germline, CDR1 is LGHNA, CDR2 YSLEER.

The table lists this clonotype with a few counts. This rearrangement joins TRBV9 to TRBJ2-4, with a weak D call TRBD1 (6 bases). V lost 2 bases to trimming and J lost 2 bases, with 11 bases between them. Looked up from germline, CDR1 is SGDLS and CDR2 is YYNGEE. The length of the CDR3 is 15 residues. CDR3: CASSVLGTTKNIQYF. The CDR3 bases are TGTGCCAGCAGCGTTCTTGGGACAACCAAAAACATTCAGTACTTC.

There are a few counts of this clonotype. J is TRBJ2-2 and V is TRBV12-5; D is ambiguous. CDR3 size: 12 residues. The V and J ends lost 7 bases and 5 bases respectively, with 8 bases between them. Germline values: CDR1 LGHNT, CDR2 FRNRAP. The CDR3 here is CASVRRTGELFF. In nucleotides, the CDR3 is TGTGCTAGTGTTCGCAGGACCGGGGAGCTGTTTTTT.

This clonotype was seen only a few times. The rearrangement joins TRBV20-1 to TRBJ2-7; 13 bases map to TRBD2. J lost 3 bases, V lost 6 bases, and 8 bases had no gene match. CDR3 length equals 15 residues. Germline-derived CDR1 and CDR2 are DFQATT and SNEGSKA (reference sequence). CDR3 in DNA: TGCAGTGCCCCTTCCGGGACTAGCGGGGTCTACGAGCAGTACTTC. Translating gives CSAPSGTSGVYEQYF.

This clonotype was observed a handful of times. V is TRBV18 and J is TRBJ2-3; no definite D call. Deletions cut 3 bases from V and 1 base from J, with 20 bases between. The CDR3 length is 18 residues. Germline CDR1 reads KGHSH; CDR2 reads LQKENI. This chain's CDR3 is CASSPAAEAVWGTDTQYF. CDR3 in DNA: TGTGCCAGCTCACCGGCAGCAGAAGCAGTATGGGGCACAGATACGCAGTATTTT. The full variable domain, with the rest looked up from reference TRBV18 and TRBJ2-3, is NAGVMQNPRHLVRRRGQEARLRCSPMKGHSHVYWYRQLPEEGLKFMVYLQKENIIDESGMPKERFSAEFPKEGPSILRIQQVVRGDSAAYFCASSPAAEAVWGTDTQYFGPGTRLTVL.

This clonotype was observed many times. V gene TRBV4-3 combines with J gene TRBJ1-4, with D tentatively TRBD1 (5 bases). This CDR3 contains 13 residues. Deletions cut 1 base from V and 8 bases from J, with 8 bases between. From germline, CDR1 is LGHNA and CDR2 YSLEER. The CDR3 reads CASSQGRDEKLFF. CDR3 DNA sequence: TGCGCCAGCAGCCAAGGCCGGGACGAAAAACTGTTTTTT.

V gene TRBV28 combines with J gene TRBJ1-5, with 7 bases aligning to TRBD1. The germline CDR1 and CDR2 sequences are MDHEN and SYDVKM. The CDR3 totals 12 residues. V dropped 7 bases and J dropped 7; count of bases not matched to a gene: 4. The CDR3 sequence: CASTVGQQPQHF. Written as DNA, the CDR3 is TGTGCCAGCACCGTGGGACAGCAGCCCCAGCATTTT.

Ten or more counts support this clonotype. The V gene is TRBV7-8, the J gene TRBJ2-1, with a weak D call TRBD1 (6 bases). With 1 base removed from V and 12 bases from J, the gap between germline ends came to 13 bases. The germline V gene has CDR1 SGHVS and CDR2 FQNEAQ. The CDR3 loop spans 13 amino acids. CDR3 in amino acids: CASSLDTQGRQFF. In nucleotides, the CDR3 is TGTGCCAGCAGCTTAGACACACAGGGCCGGCAGTTCTTC.

The chain combines TRBV7-8 with TRBJ2-7; the D is unclear. The CDR3 runs to 13 residues. CDR1 is SGHVS, CDR2 FQNEAQ, per germline. The V end was cut by 0 bases, the J end by 6 bases, with 9 bases between. The CDR3 loop is CASSLAALSEQYF. The CDR3 nucleotides read TGTGCCAGCAGCTTAGCGGCGCTCTCCGAGCAGTACTTC.

This clonotype turned up a few times. The chain links TRBV20-1 to TRBJ2-2; tentative D call: TRBD1 (6 bases). Trimming shortened V by 4 bases and J by 2 bases, and 8 bases separated the two germline ends. Germline CDR1 reads DFQATT; CDR2 reads SNEGSKA (reference sequence). The CDR3 runs 13 residues. The CDR3: CSATDSNTGELFF. DNA for the CDR3: TGCAGTGCTACGGACAGTAACACCGGGGAGCTGTTTTTT.

The V call is TRBV6-1, the J call TRBJ2-7; TRBD2 is a possible D gene (5 bases). The V and J ends lost 5 bases and 3 bases respectively, with 26 bases between them. Germline CDR1 and CDR2: MNHNS and SASEGT. The CDR3 extends over 18 amino acids. DNA of the CDR3: TGTGCCAGCAGTCCCCCCCGGCCGCCTAGCCGGGCGATCTACGAGCAGTACTTC. As protein: CASSPPRPPSRAIYEQYF.

This clonotype showed up just a few times. The gene calls are TRBV29-1 and TRBJ1-1, with TRBD1 as a possible D gene (5 bases). In germline, CDR1 is SQVTM, CDR2 ANQGSEA. The CDR3 has 14 amino acids. The V and J ends lost 3 bases and 1 base respectively, with 12 bases between them. The CDR3 sequence is CSVELQARNTEAFF. CDR3 coding DNA: TGCAGCGTTGAGCTACAGGCCAGGAACACTGAAGCTTTCTTT.

The chain is built from TRBV9 and TRBJ1-4; D unclear. Germline loops: CDR1 SGDLS, CDR2 YYNGEE. The V end was cut by 0 bases, the J end by 4 bases, with 10 bases between. CDR3 size: 15 residues. The CDR3, as DNA: TGTGCCAGCAGCGTAGACATACAATTTAATGAAAAACTGTTTTTT. It codes for CASSVDIQFNEKLFF. Full variable domain (outside the CDR3, taken from reference TRBV9 and TRBJ1-4): DSGVTQTPKHLITATGQRVTLRCSPRSGDLSVYWYQQSLDQGLQFLIQYYNGEERAKGNILERFSAQQFPDLHSELNLSSLELGDSALYFCASSVDIQFNEKLFFGSGTQLSVL.

The rearrangement links TRBV7-8 to TRBJ2-5; 13 bases map to TRBD2. CDR3 length: 17 amino acids. V was clipped by 8 bases and J by 5 bases; unmatched bases: 14. From germline, CDR1 is SGHVS and CDR2 FQNEAQ. The CDR3 loop reads CASREGLAGRGGETQYF. Written as DNA, the CDR3 is TGTGCCAGCCGAGAGGGACTAGCGGGAAGAGGAGGGGAGACCCAGTACTTC.

This chain links TRBV2 with TRBJ1-5, with D unresolved. This CDR3 spans 15 amino acids. Germline CDR1 and CDR2: SNHLY and FYNNEI. The V end was cut by 0 bases, the J end by 4 bases, with 10 bases between. The CDR3 DNA sequence: TGTGCCAGCAGTGAAGCGATCGGGTTGAATCAGCCCCAGCATTTT. It codes for CASSEAIGLNQPQHF.

V and J are TRBV5-4 and TRBJ1-2; D might be TRBD1 (5 bases). V lost 4 bases and J lost 5, with 15 bases in between. Germline-derived CDR1 and CDR2 are SGHNT and YYREEE (reference sequence). This CDR3 is 14 amino acids long. The CDR3 here is CASSPPGTRYGYTF. CDR3 DNA: TGTGCCAGCAGCCCACCCGGGACGCGATATGGCTACACCTTC.

This sequence joins TRBV7-2 and TRBJ1-4, with no clear D. The germline gives CDR1 SGHTA, CDR2 FQGNSA. V dropped 5 bases and J dropped 0 bases, with 10 bases sitting between them. This CDR3 region has 15 residues. CDR3: CASSRVVATNEKLFF. In DNA form, the CDR3 reads TGTGCCAGCAGCAGGGTAGTTGCAACTAATGAAAAACTGTTTTTT.

This clonotype was detected a few times. V usage is TRBV12-3 or TRBV12-4 and J usage is TRBJ2-2; a weak D match, TRBD2 (5 bases). Trimming pared 6 bases from V and 5 bases from J, leaving 7 bases between. The CDR3 length is 12 residues. DNA for the CDR3: TGTGCCAGCAGGAGGGAAACCGGGGAGCTGTTTTTT. Translation: CASRRETGELFF.

This clonotype has more than one count but fewer than ten. The V call is TRBV7-9, the J call TRBJ2-7; no definite D call. CDR1 is SEHNR, CDR2 FQNEAQ, per germline (reference sequence). The CDR3 has 11 residues. Trimming shortened V by 3 bases and J by 5 bases, and 5 bases separated the two germline ends. DNA for the CDR3: TGTGCCAGCAGCTTCGAGAACGAGCAGTACTTC. This encodes CASSFENEQYF.

This chain uses TRBV29-1 with TRBJ2-7; TRBD1 is a possible D gene (6 bases). Trimming took 5 bases from V and 5 from J, leaving 16 bases between them. The CDR3 totals 13 residues. CDR1 SQVTM and CDR2 ANQGSEA come from the germline V gene. This chain's CDR3 is CSVLGIRQDEQYF. CDR3 DNA sequence: TGCAGCGTTCTCGGAATCAGACAGGACGAGCAGTACTTC.